A single sample is the source of the 30 T cell receptor beta chains below, sequenced in a study of shared clonotypes between healthy human individuals. The method was immunoSEQ multiplex PCR; TCRdb's version includes in-frame clones alone and lacks a portion of them. This table holds roughly 2.1 million clones, roughly 91% found once. Cells designated naive CD8 were CD45RO-negative and were positively selected for CCR7, with terminally differentiated effector memory CD45RA+ cells excluded. Input material: naive CD8+ T cells from PBMCs. All receptors come from a man aged 18 to 30 in good health. Some clones in this sample may be carry-over from other donors' samples.

The chain has TRBV7-9 and TRBJ2-1; 8 bases map to TRBD2. This CDR3 region has 16 residues. Germline assignment: CDR1 SEHNR and CDR2 FQNEAQ (reference sequence). After removal of 3 bases from V and 2 bases from J, the junction contained 6 bases not matched to a gene. The CDR3 protein is CASSFLSGSTYNEQFF. As DNA, the CDR3 is TGTGCCAGCAGCTTTCTAAGCGGGAGCACCTACAATGAGCAGTTCTTC.

The gene calls are TRBV5-6 and TRBJ1-1, with a possible D match to TRBD1 (5 bases). V shed 1 base and J shed 3 bases, with 16 bases lying between them. Germline-derived CDR1 and CDR2 are SGHDT and YYEEEE. This CDR3 region has 16 residues. The CDR3 nucleotides are TGTGCCAGCAGCTTGACCGGCGCAGGGAGGTACACTGAAGCTTTCTTT. Translated, it gives CASSLTGAGRYTEAFF.

V and J are TRBV6-4 and TRBJ2-6; D unresolved. Germline V gene data show CDR1 as MRHNA and CDR2 as SNTAGT. The CDR3 has 17 residues. The V end lost 0 bases, the J end lost 3 bases, and 12 bases lay between the germline ends. The DNA for the CDR3 is TGTGCCAGCAGTGACTCGATTCTAGGGTTTGGGGCCAACGTCCTGACTTTC. Its protein product is CASSDSILGFGANVLTF.

V gene TRBV19 combines with J gene TRBJ2-2; 14 nucleotides line up with TRBD2. This CDR3 has 15 amino acids. Per the germline V gene, CDR1 is LNHDA and CDR2 is SQIVND (reference sequence). The ends lost 4 bases at V and 6 bases at J; junction bases unmatched: 1. In DNA form, the CDR3 reads TGTGCCAGTAGTAGGGGACTAGCGGGAGCCGGGGAGCTGTTTTTT. It specifies CASSRGLAGAGELFF.

This chain joins TRBV27 and TRBJ2-7; TRBD1 matches 9 bases. CDR3 length: 14 amino acids. With V trimmed by 5 bases and J by 4 bases, 6 bases remained unmatched. The V gene's germline CDR1 is MNHEY and CDR2 SMNVEV (reference sequence). The CDR3 reads CASSVGTGRYEQYF. The CDR3 DNA is TGTGCCAGCAGTGTCGGGACAGGGAGATACGAGCAGTACTTC.

The rearrangement joins TRBV28 to TRBJ1-5, with 7 bases lining up with TRBD1. CDR1 and CDR2 from the germline V gene are MDHEN and SYDVKM. The trim removed 6 bases at V and 4 bases at J, leaving 6 bases unmatched. The CDR3 is made up of 14 amino acids. The CDR3 DNA is TGTGCCAGCAGCACCCGGGACAGAAATCAGCCCCAGCATTTT. Its protein product is CASSTRDRNQPQHF.

V usage is TRBV4-1 and J usage is TRBJ2-7; 12 bases are shared with TRBD2. Germline V gives CDR1 MGHRA, CDR2 YSYEKL. The CDR3 consists of 16 residues. V shed 1 base, J shed 4 bases, and the junction held 5 bases outside the gene matches. This chain's CDR3 is CASSQALAGGLYEQYF. The CDR3, as DNA: TGCGCCAGCAGCCAAGCACTAGCGGGAGGACTGTACGAGCAGTACTTC.

CDR3 amino acids: CASSPLPSGRGYEQYF. CDR3 DNA: TGTGCCAGCAGTCCGCTCCCTAGCGGAAGGGGGTACGAGCAGTACTTC. The chain couples TRBV27 to TRBJ2-7, with D tentatively TRBD2 (7 bases). V was clipped by 5 bases and J by 4 bases, with 21 bases between them. Germline lookup yields CDR1 MNHEY and CDR2 SMNVEV (reference sequence). This CDR3 is built from 16 residues.

The V and J genes are TRBV2 and TRBJ1-1; D is unclear. Germline V gives CDR1 SNHLY, CDR2 FYNNEI. The CDR3 loop spans 11 amino acids. The V end lost 3 bases, the J end lost 10 bases, and 9 bases lay between the germline ends. The CDR3 loop reads CASSEKRVAFF. The DNA for the CDR3 is TGTGCCAGCAGTGAGAAGCGAGTAGCTTTCTTT. Variable domain in full (rest from reference TRBV2 and TRBJ1-1): EPEVTQTPSHQVTQMGQEVILRCVPISNHLYFYWYRQILGQKVEFLVSFYNNEISEKSEIFDDQFSVERPDGSNFTLKIRSTKLEDSAMYFCASSEKRVAFFGQGTRLTVV.

The chain links TRBV19 to TRBJ2-7, with 12 bases lining up with TRBD2. CDR1 and CDR2 from the germline V gene are LNHDA and SQIVND (reference sequence). Trimming took 1 base from V and 3 from J; bases not matched to a gene: 4. This CDR3 region has 16 residues. CDR3 loop: CASSIGLAGDNYEQYF. The CDR3 DNA reads as TGTGCCAGTAGTATAGGACTAGCGGGAGACAACTACGAGCAGTACTTC.

The chain couples TRBV27 to TRBJ1-1, with a tentative D call TRBD1 (5 bases). Germline CDR1 and CDR2: MNHEY and SMNVEV (reference sequence). The CDR3 has 14 amino acids. The V end lost 10 bases, the J end lost 1 base, and 16 bases lay between the germline ends. CDR3 sequence: CATKATTANTEAFF. CDR3 coding DNA: TGTGCCACAAAAGCTACGACAGCGAACACTGAAGCTTTCTTT.

This clone was recorded only once. This sample also contains other DNA sequences that code for the same CDR3. The chain combines TRBV6-5 with TRBJ1-2; possibly TRBD1 for D (5 bases). V lost 0 bases and J 4 bases, leaving 9 bases between the germline ends. The CDR3 is 14 residues long. CDR1 is MNHEY, CDR2 SVGAGI, per germline. CDR3 loop: CASSYSSGRYGYTF. In DNA, the CDR3 is TGTGCCAGCAGTTACTCCTCGGGACGCTATGGCTACACCTTC.

This clone has only a few counts. The chain employs TRBV10-3 and TRBJ1-2; D unclear. Germline CDR1 ENHRY, CDR2 SYGVKD. Deletions cut 4 bases from V and 0 bases from J, with 18 bases between. This CDR3 spans 17 amino acids. The CDR3 nucleotides read TGTGCCATCAGTGGTTTTGACGGGGATACTTCTAACTATGGCTACACCTTC. As protein: CAISGFDGDTSNYGYTF.

The CDR3 reads CASSIADYGVNEQFF. CDR3 DNA sequence: TGTGCCAGTAGTATTGCGGACTATGGGGTTAATGAGCAGTTCTTC. This chain links TRBV19 with TRBJ2-1; tentatively, D is TRBD2 (6 bases). The CDR3 spans 15 residues. Deletions cut 3 bases from V and 7 bases from J, with 16 bases between. CDR1 is LNHDA, CDR2 SQIVND, per germline (reference sequence). The complete variable domain, with remaining parts taken from reference TRBV19 and TRBJ2-1, reads DGGITQSPKYLFRKEGQNVTLSCEQNLNHDAMYWYRQDPGQGLRLIYYSQIVNDFQKGDIAEGYSVSREKKESFPLTVTSAQKNPTAFYLCASSIADYGVNEQFFGPGTRLTVL.

J is TRBJ2-7 and V is TRBV5-4, with TRBD1 as a possible D gene (6 bases). V lost 0 bases and J 3 bases, leaving 16 bases between the germline ends. Germline CDR1 is SGHNT and CDR2 is YYREEE (reference sequence). This CDR3 has 16 amino acids. CDR3 coding DNA: TGTGCCAGCAGCTTGGGTGGGGGCGGCTCGTTCTACGAGCAGTACTTC. Translation: CASSLGGGGSFYEQYF.

The chain is built from TRBV27 and TRBJ2-7, with TRBD1 identical over 11 bases. The germline gives CDR1 MNHEY, CDR2 SMNVEV (reference sequence). With 8 bases clipped from V and 3 bases from J, the junction kept 9 bases outside the gene matches. CDR3 size: 15 residues. The chain's CDR3 is CASLPTGTGGYEQYF. CDR3 nucleotide sequence: TGTGCCAGCCTACCGACCGGGACAGGGGGCTACGAGCAGTACTTC.

The chain is built from TRBV27 and TRBJ2-7; 11 bases agree with TRBD2. CDR3 size: 16 residues. CDR1 is MNHEY and CDR2 is SMNVEV in the germline V gene (reference sequence). Unmatched junction bases numbered 13, after V lost 7 bases and J lost 5 bases. This CDR3 is CASNELAGGPFDEQYF. In DNA form, the CDR3 reads TGTGCCAGCAACGAATTAGCGGGAGGGCCCTTCGACGAGCAGTACTTC.

This chain uses TRBV10-3 with TRBJ1-2; 12 nucleotides line up with TRBD1. V gave up 4 bases and J gave up 8 bases; unmatched junction bases: 5. The germline CDR1 and CDR2 sequences are ENHRY and SYGVKD. The CDR3 sequence is 14 residues long. The CDR3 bases are TGTGCCATCAGTGGGGGACAGGGGGCGCAGGGCTACACCTTC. It codes for CAISGGQGAQGYTF.

This clone was observed a single time. The V gene is TRBV9, the J gene TRBJ2-6; D not certain. V was clipped by 3 bases and J by 4 bases, with 11 bases between them. Germline values: CDR1 SGDLS, CDR2 YYNGEE. This CDR3 comprises 15 residues. The CDR3 sequence is CASSGDLPGANVLTF. Written as DNA, the CDR3 is TGTGCCAGCAGCGGCGATCTGCCCGGGGCCAACGTCCTGACTTTC. The whole variable domain, remainder taken from reference TRBV9 and TRBJ2-6, is DSGVTQTPKHLITATGQRVTLRCSPRSGDLSVYWYQQSLDQGLQFLIQYYNGEERAKGNILERFSAQQFPDLHSELNLSSLELGDSALYFCASSGDLPGANVLTFGAGSRLTVL.

This clone is a singleton in its sample. The J gene is TRBJ1-4, the V gene TRBV27; TRBD1 matches 9 bases. Germline V gives CDR1 MNHEY, CDR2 SMNVEV (reference sequence). Germline trimming cut 5 bases from V and 3 bases from J; bases unmatched to any gene: 10. The CDR3 is made up of 17 amino acids. CDR3 nucleotide sequence: TGTGCCAGCAGTGGAGGGGACAGGGCTAGAGCTAATGAAAAACTGTTTTTT. Its translation is CASSGGDRARANEKLFF.

This chain links TRBV29-1 with TRBJ2-3; maybe TRBD1 (5 bases). The ends were cut back, 3 bases at V and 2 bases at J, with 18 bases in the middle. The CDR3 totals 16 residues. CDR1 is SQVTM and CDR2 is ANQGSEA in the germline V gene. In DNA form, the CDR3 reads TGCAGCGTTGACGCCCCGAGCAGGGATCTCACAGATACGCAGTATTTT. It yields the protein CSVDAPSRDLTDTQYF.

V gene TRBV10-2 combines with J gene TRBJ1-5; a weak D match, TRBD1 (6 bases). Between the trimmed V and J ends, which lost 4 bases and 0 bases, there was a span of 16 bases. The CDR3 sequence is 17 residues long. CDR1 is WSHSY and CDR2 is SAAADI in the germline V gene. The CDR3 region has the DNA TGCGCCAGCAGTGTTTCCGGGGGCGGCTATAGCAATCAGCCCCAGCATTTT. Translating it yields CASSVSGGGYSNQPQHF.

CDR3 loop: CASSPLGGRNPRVEQFF. DNA of the CDR3: TGCGCCAGCAGCCCCTTGGGGGGACGCAACCCCCGGGTTGAGCAGTTCTTC. J is TRBJ2-1 and V is TRBV4-1; possible D gene TRBD2, 6 bases. Between the trimmed V and J ends, which lost 4 bases and 9 bases, there was a span of 25 bases. Per the germline V gene, CDR1 is MGHRA and CDR2 is YSYEKL. CDR3 size: 17 residues.

In this sample, this clone turned up once. An end of the junction differs from the germline gene, which may be a read error. The chain carries TRBV13 and TRBJ2-3; perhaps TRBD1 as D (5 bases). Germline V lookup: CDR1 PRHDT, CDR2 FYEKMQ (reference sequence). The CDR3 is made up of 14 amino acids. The CDR3, as DNA: TGTGCCAGCAGCCTAGGGGCGCACACAGATACGCAGTATTTT. Its protein product is CASSLGAHTDTQYF. The entire variable domain, with the rest obtained from reference TRBV13 and TRBJ2-3, is as follows: AAGVIQSPRHLIKEKRETATLKCYPIPRHDTVYWYQQGPGQDPQFLISFYEKMQSDKGSIPDRFSAQQFSDYHSELNMSSLELGDSALYFCASSLGAHTDTQYFGPGTRLTVL.

The chain is built from TRBV5-4 and TRBJ2-1, with 11 bases that match TRBD2. Germline V gives CDR1 SGHNT, CDR2 YYREEE (reference sequence). CDR3 length equals 16 residues. Trimming cost V 1 base and J 8 bases; bases outside gene matches: 8. The CDR3 DNA is TGTGCCAGCAGCTTGTCCGTCTCTAGCGGGAGGTATGAGCAGTTCTTC. Translated: CASSLSVSSGRYEQFF.

V and J are TRBV7-9 and TRBJ2-5, with D tentatively TRBD1 (6 bases). Per the germline V gene, CDR1 is SEHNR and CDR2 is FQNEAQ (reference sequence). Trimming took off 6 bases at V and 3 bases at J, with 8 bases between the two ends. The CDR3 length is 12 residues. The CDR3 sequence is CASRSGEETQYF. CDR3 nucleotide sequence: TGTGCCAGCAGGTCAGGGGAAGAGACCCAGTACTTC.

The V and J genes are TRBV15 and TRBJ2-3; 8 bases are a match to TRBD2. Germline values: CDR1 LNHNV, CDR2 YYDKDF (reference sequence). V shed 0 bases and J 6 bases; nucleotides not matched to a gene: 14. The CDR3 contains 18 residues. In DNA, the CDR3 is TGTGCCACCAGCAGAGATCACGCCACTAGCGGCCCACTGGATACGCAGTATTTT. It translates to CATSRDHATSGPLDTQYF.

About this clone: Different DNA sequences within this sample yield the same CDR3. J is TRBJ2-5 and V is TRBV9; D is possibly TRBD1 or TRBD2 (6 bases each). Trimming removed 4 bases from V and 1 base from J, with 11 bases in between. Germline assignment: CDR1 SGDLS and CDR2 YYNGEE. This CDR3 has 14 amino acids. CDR3 in DNA: TGTGCCAGCAGCTTAGGAGGGGGCCAAGAGACCCAGTACTTC. It yields the protein CASSLGGGQETQYF.

CDR3 protein: CAISESGGPNYEQYF. CDR3 in DNA: TGTGCCATCAGTGAGTCAGGGGGGCCAAACTACGAGCAGTACTTC. The rearrangement links TRBV10-3 to TRBJ2-7; D may be TRBD1 or TRBD2 (6 bases each). This CDR3 has 15 amino acids. V gave up 0 bases and J gave up 3 bases, with 12 bases separating them. The germline V gene encodes CDR1 ENHRY and CDR2 SYGVKD.

Comment on this clone: Other nucleotide sequences in the sample specify the same CDR3. CDR3 protein: CASSLGTGGNQPQHF. The CDR3 DNA reads TGTGCCAGCAGTCTGGGGACAGGGGGCAATCAGCCCCAGCATTTT. The V gene is TRBV27, the J gene TRBJ1-5, with TRBD1 matching 10 bases. CDR1 is MNHEY and CDR2 is SMNVEV in the germline V gene (reference sequence). The CDR3 extends over 15 amino acids. The V gene end was trimmed by 5 bases and the J gene end by 2 bases; junction bases not matched to a gene: 3.